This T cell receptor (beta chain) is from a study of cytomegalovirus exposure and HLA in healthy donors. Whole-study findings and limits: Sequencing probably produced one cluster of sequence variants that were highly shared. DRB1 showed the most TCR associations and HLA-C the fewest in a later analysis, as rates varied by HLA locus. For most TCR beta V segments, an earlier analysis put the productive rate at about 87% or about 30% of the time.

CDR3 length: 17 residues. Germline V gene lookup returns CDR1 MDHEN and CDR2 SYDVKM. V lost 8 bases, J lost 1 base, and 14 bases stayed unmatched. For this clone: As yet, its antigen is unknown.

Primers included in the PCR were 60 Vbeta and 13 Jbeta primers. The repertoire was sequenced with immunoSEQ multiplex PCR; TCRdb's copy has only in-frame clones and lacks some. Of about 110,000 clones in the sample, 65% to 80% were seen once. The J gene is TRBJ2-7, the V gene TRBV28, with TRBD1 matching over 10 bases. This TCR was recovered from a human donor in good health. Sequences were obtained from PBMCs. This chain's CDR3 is CASPPRAGTGESYEQYF. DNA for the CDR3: TGTGCCAGCCCCCCCCGGGCCGGGACAGGGGAGTCCTACGAGCAGTACTTC.